A single sample is the source of the 10 T cell receptor beta chains below, sequenced in a study of OX40 agonist ivuxolimab in advanced cancers. The method was immunoSEQ multiplex PCR; TCRdb's version includes in-frame clones alone and lacks a portion of them. This table has roughly 75,000 clones, roughly 86% appearing once. Sequencing used CD4+ or CD8+ T cells sorted from blood, obtained in a trial of the OX40 agonist ivuxolimab. Source of these receptors: an adult with an advanced solid tumor such as melanoma, head and neck, liver or kidney cancer.

The CDR3 coding sequence is TGTGCCAGCAGCTCTACCCAGGCTGAAGCTTTCTTT. Its translation is CASSSTQAEAFF. The rearrangement uses TRBV28 and TRBJ1-1, with unresolved D. This CDR3 comprises 12 residues. V was shortened by 6 bases and J by 6 bases, with 11 bases between the two germline ends. Germline V gene sequence: CDR1 MDHEN, CDR2 SYDVKM.

This chain links TRBV6-1 with TRBJ1-2; perhaps TRBD1 as D (5 bases). V gave up 2 bases and J gave up 2 bases, with 12 bases separating them. CDR1 and CDR2 (germline): MNHNS, SASEGT. CDR3 length: 15 amino acids. The CDR3 spells CASSESWGVNYGYTF. CDR3 in DNA: TGTGCCAGCAGTGAATCTTGGGGGGTCAACTATGGCTACACCTTC.

The chain employs TRBV18 and TRBJ1-1, with 7 nucleotides matching TRBD1. CDR1 is KGHSH and CDR2 is LQKENI in the germline V gene. The CDR3 runs 16 residues. V shed 3 bases, J shed 1 base, and the junction held 8 bases outside the gene matches. The CDR3 is CASSPSPGGRNTEAFF. DNA of the CDR3: TGTGCCAGCTCACCGTCGCCAGGGGGGCGGAACACTGAAGCTTTCTTT. Full variable domain (remainder filled in from reference TRBV18 and TRBJ1-1): NAGVMQNPRHLVRRRGQEARLRCSPMKGHSHVYWYRQLPEEGLKFMVYLQKENIIDESGMPKERFSAEFPKEGPSILRIQQVVRGDSAAYFCASSPSPGGRNTEAFFGQGTRLTVV.

This chain connects TRBV19 to TRBJ2-6; no clear D. Germline values: CDR1 LNHDA, CDR2 SQIVND (reference sequence). Trimming cost V 7 bases and J 0 bases, with 22 bases left between them. CDR3 length equals 19 residues. The CDR3 coding sequence is TGTGCCAGTACCTCCGATAGGTCCTATGCCTTCTCTGGGGCCAACGTCCTGACTTTC. Translated: CASTSDRSYAFSGANVLTF.

The chain links TRBV11-2 to TRBJ1-4; 9 nucleotides agree with TRBD1. The germline V gene encodes CDR1 SGHAT and CDR2 FQNNGV. J lost 8 bases, V lost 1 base, and 2 bases had no gene match. The CDR3 covers 14 residues. The CDR3 protein is CASSLGTGVEKLFF. In DNA, the CDR3 is TGTGCCAGCAGCTTAGGGACAGGGGTGGAAAAACTGTTTTTT.

J is TRBJ2-4 and V is TRBV5-1, with 7 bases that match TRBD1. The CDR3 totals 15 residues. CDR1 SGHRS and CDR2 YFSETQ come from the germline V gene. The V segment lost 0 bases and the J segment 5 bases; nucleotides outside the gene matches: 5. CDR3 in amino acids: CASSLGQGGQNIQYF. For the CDR3, the DNA is TGCGCCAGCAGCTTGGGACAGGGTGGCCAAAACATTCAGTACTTC.

The rearrangement joins TRBV27 to TRBJ2-7; D might be TRBD1 or TRBD2, each matching 5 bases. CDR1 MNHEY and CDR2 SMNVEV come from the germline V gene (reference sequence). The CDR3 length is 15 residues. The V end lost 3 bases, the J end lost 7 bases, and 19 bases lay between the germline ends. The CDR3 sequence: CASSFGQRGPGEQYF. CDR3 DNA sequence: TGTGCCAGCAGTTTCGGACAAAGGGGCCCGGGAGAGCAGTACTTC.

The chain has TRBV10-3 and TRBJ2-7; no clear D. CDR3 length: 15 residues. Trimming removed 4 bases at V and 0 bases at J, with 13 bases between. Germline V lookup: CDR1 ENHRY, CDR2 SYGVKD. The CDR3 region is CAISVGSESSYEQYF. In DNA form, the CDR3 reads TGTGCCATCAGTGTTGGGTCGGAGAGCTCCTACGAGCAGTACTTC.

The sample holds a few counts of this clone. The V gene is TRBV18, the J gene TRBJ2-1; TRBD1 aligns across 9 bases. Germline V gene lookup returns CDR1 KGHSH and CDR2 LQKENI. This CDR3 contains 15 residues. Trimming at V came to 3 bases and at J to 8 bases, leaving 8 bases not matched to a gene. The CDR3 nucleotides are TGTGCCAGCTCACCTCGGGACAGGGTTTCCCATGAGCAGTTCTTC. Its protein product is CASSPRDRVSHEQFF.

V usage is TRBV7-9 and J usage is TRBJ2-1; D remains unclear. Germline V gene sequence: CDR1 SEHNR, CDR2 FQNEAQ (reference sequence). The length of the CDR3 is 14 residues. V shed 3 bases and J shed 5 bases, with 11 bases lying between them. CDR3 residues: CASSFLGTNNEQFF. CDR3 in DNA: TGTGCCAGCAGCTTCTTGGGCACTAACAATGAGCAGTTCTTC.